The next 29 T cell receptor beta chains were all read from a single sample in a study of T cells in Graves' hyperthyroidism and ophthalmopathy. RNA transcripts gave rise to amplified TCR beta CDR3 regions. In the first-round RT-PCR of the TCR CDR3, the HTBI primer set was used. TCRdb ran MiXCR on the multiplex PCR reads and lists one entry per CDR3 protein. The sample contains roughly 300,000 distinct CDR3 sequences, 20% to 25% of which appear only once. Sequences were obtained from blood. These receptors all stem from a woman aged 50 to 60 with Graves' hyperthyroidism.

This clonotype was seen ten or more times. This chain links TRBV7-3 with TRBJ1-1, with D tentatively TRBD1 (5 bases). The CDR3 has 16 residues. Trimming pared 1 base from V and 1 base from J, leaving 13 bases between. The V gene's germline CDR1 is SGHTA and CDR2 FQGTGA. The CDR3 here is CASSLNRQGRNTEAFF. For the CDR3, the DNA is TGTGCCAGCAGCTTAAATAGGCAGGGAAGGAACACTGAAGCTTTCTTT.

On this clonotype itself: A single base separates this from a much larger clone, so it may be a read error. The chain employs TRBV5-1 and TRBJ1-1; D unresolved. The CDR3 loop spans 15 amino acids. The V gene's germline CDR1 is SGHRS and CDR2 YFSETQ. DNA for the CDR3: TGCGCCAGCAGCTTGGACCCCAGTCAGAACACTGGAGCTTTCTTT. It translates to CASSLDPSQNTGAFF.

The table lists this clonotype with a few counts. CDR3 bases: TGTGCCAGCAGCCTTAGCGGGAGCAAGCATACGCAGTATTTT. Translation gives CASSLSGSKHTQYF. The chain employs TRBV7-6 and TRBJ2-3, with 9 bases that match TRBD2. The germline gives CDR1 SGHVS, CDR2 FNYEAQ. V trimming: 5 bases; J trimming: 7 bases; junction bases outside the gene matches: 7. This CDR3 comprises 14 residues.

A word on this clonotype: Since a much larger clone is just one base distant, this may be a read error. The chain links TRBV6-1 to TRBJ2-4; D gene unclear. The ends were cut back, 1 base at V and 3 bases at J, with 10 bases in the middle. The CDR3 is made up of 15 amino acids. Germline lookup yields CDR1 MNHNS and CDR2 SASEGT. The CDR3: CASSEVALDKNIQYF. The CDR3, as DNA: TGTGCCAGCAGTGAAGTGGCGTTAGACAAAAACATTCAGTACTTC.

Many counts were recorded for this clonotype. This chain uses TRBV30 with TRBJ2-5; D remains unclear. Germline V lookup: CDR1 GTSNPN, CDR2 SVGIG (reference sequence). Trimming stripped 6 bases from V and 7 bases from J, with 18 bases between. The CDR3 sequence is 13 residues long. The CDR3 bases are TGTGCCTGCTTGTTAACACCTTCTTCGACCCAGTACTTC. Its protein is CACLLTPSSTQYF. Full variable domain (outside the CDR3, taken from reference TRBV30 and TRBJ2-5): SQTIHQWPATLVQPVGSPLSLECTVEGTSNPNLYWYRQAAGRGLQLLFYSVGIGQISSEVPQNLSASRPQDRQFILSSKKLLLSDSGFYLCACLLTPSSTQYFGPGTRLLVL.

This clonotype was counted a few times. The chain joins TRBV6-1 to TRBJ2-6, with no clear D. Deletions cut 7 bases from V and 0 bases from J, with 10 bases between. The CDR3 is made up of 15 amino acids. Germline V gene sequence: CDR1 MNHNS, CDR2 SASEGT. The CDR3 DNA follows: TGTGCCAGCATTTCTGCAGACTCTGGGGCCAACGTCCTGACTTTC. Amino acid sequence: CASISADSGANVLTF.

This clonotype was counted ten times or more. The gene calls are TRBV20-1 and TRBJ1-5; the match to TRBD1 covers 9 bases. V was clipped by 4 bases and J by 3 bases; unmatched bases: 7. CDR1 is DFQATT, CDR2 SNEGSKA, per germline (reference sequence). CDR3 length: 15 amino acids. CDR3 region: CSAISGTGNNQPQHF. The CDR3 region has the DNA TGCAGTGCTATTTCCGGGACAGGGAACAATCAGCCCCAGCATTTT.

Only a few counts were recorded for this clonotype. V gene TRBV29-1 combines with J gene TRBJ1-1; 7 positions agree with TRBD1. The CDR3 loop spans 14 amino acids. Germline CDR1 reads SQVTM; CDR2 reads ANQGSEA. The ends lost 4 bases at V and 1 base at J; junction bases unmatched: 6. The chain's CDR3 is CSVARGAGNTEAFF. The CDR3 DNA reads as TGCAGCGTTGCCAGGGGGGCCGGGAACACTGAAGCTTTCTTT.

This clonotype was observed many times. The J gene is TRBJ1-3, the V gene TRBV3-1, with D possibly being TRBD1 (5 bases). The CDR3 totals 14 residues. With 7 bases removed from V and 2 bases from J, the gap between germline ends came to 12 bases. Germline V lookup: CDR1 LGHDT, CDR2 YNNKEL (reference sequence). CDR3 sequence reads: CASTKGVAGNTIYF. In DNA form, the CDR3 reads TGTGCCAGCACTAAAGGGGTGGCTGGAAACACCATATATTTT.

The chain recombines TRBV28 with TRBJ1-1, with 8 bases matching TRBD1. V was pared by 5 bases and J by 8 bases, with 10 bases of the junction left unmatched. The germline V gene encodes CDR1 MDHEN and CDR2 SYDVKM. The CDR3 extends over 14 amino acids. CDR3 region: CASSPDRAYPEAFF. CDR3 bases: TGTGCCAGCAGTCCGGACAGGGCCTACCCCGAAGCTTTCTTT.

The chain combines TRBV27 with TRBJ1-6, with D hard to call. Germline V gives CDR1 MNHEY, CDR2 SMNVEV (reference sequence). V lost 7 bases, J lost 5 bases, and 9 bases lay in between. This CDR3 comprises 13 residues. In DNA form, the CDR3 reads TGTGCCAGCACCACATCTCATAATTCACCCCTCCACTTT. This translates into CASTTSHNSPLHF.

Only a few counts were recorded for this clonotype. The rearrangement joins TRBV27 to TRBJ2-4; D is unresolved. The length of the CDR3 is 14 residues. CDR1 and CDR2 (germline): MNHEY, SMNVEV (reference sequence). With 9 bases removed from V and 2 bases from J, the gap between germline ends came to 14 bases. The CDR3 sequence is CASSGQATKNIQYF. In DNA, the CDR3 is TGTGCCAGTTCCGGGCAAGCGACCAAAAACATTCAGTACTTC.

This clonotype was detected only a few times. The rearrangement uses TRBV15 and TRBJ2-2, with 8 bases that match TRBD1. After removal of 4 bases from V and 6 bases from J, the junction contained 10 bases not matched to a gene. Germline V gene data show CDR1 as LNHNV and CDR2 as YYDKDF (reference sequence). The CDR3 consists of 16 residues. The CDR3: CATSTRTGRGAGELFF. CDR3 coding DNA: TGTGCCACCAGCACCAGGACAGGGAGAGGGGCCGGGGAGCTGTTTTTT.

The chain employs TRBV14 and TRBJ2-3; 7 bases agree with TRBD2. After removal of 2 bases from V and 3 bases from J, the junction contained 8 bases not matched to a gene. Germline V lookup: CDR1 SGHDN, CDR2 FVKESK. The CDR3 covers 16 residues. DNA for the CDR3: TGTGCCAGCAGCCAACCCCTGACGGGGGGAACAGATACGCAGTATTTT. As protein: CASSQPLTGGTDTQYF.

This clonotype was counted between two and nine times. The chain combines TRBV6-5 with TRBJ1-5, with TRBD1 matching over 7 bases. V dropped 2 bases and J dropped 0; count of bases not matched to a gene: 7. The CDR3 has 17 residues. Germline V gene data show CDR1 as MNHEY and CDR2 as SVGAGI. The CDR3 nucleotides read TGTGCCAGCAGTTACCAGGGACAGACCTATAGCAATCAGCCCCAGCATTTT. It yields the protein CASSYQGQTYSNQPQHF.

This rearrangement joins TRBV5-1 to TRBJ2-5; TRBD2 matches at 8 bases. The CDR3 is 16 residues long. V gave up 4 bases and J gave up 8 bases; unmatched junction bases: 16. Germline V gene sequence: CDR1 SGHRS, CDR2 YFSETQ. The CDR3 coding sequence is TGCGCCAGCAGCCTTGGTTTAGCGGGGACGTGGGTTACCCAGTACTTC. It encodes CASSLGLAGTWVTQYF.

In its sample, this clonotype was seen many times. In DNA, the CDR3 is TGTGCCATCACTAGTCCCGGGACAGGGTCCCACGAGCAGTACTTC. It specifies CAITSPGTGSHEQYF. The V gene is TRBV10-3, the J gene TRBJ2-7; the match to TRBD1 covers 9 bases. The V gene's germline CDR1 is ENHRY and CDR2 SYGVKD. This CDR3 region has 15 residues. Unmatched junction bases numbered 12, after V lost 7 bases and J lost 5 bases.

J is TRBJ2-3 and V is TRBV20-1; D possibly corresponds to TRBD1 (6 bases). Germline-derived CDR1 and CDR2 are DFQATT and SNEGSKA (reference sequence). The CDR3 has 12 residues. CDR3 sequence: CNSEQGSDTQYF. CDR3 bases: TGCAACAGCGAACAGGGTTCAGATACGCAGTATTTT.

The chain is built from TRBV12-3 or TRBV12-4 and TRBJ1-2; the D is unclear. The V end lost 2 bases, the J end lost 8 bases, and 9 bases lay between the germline ends. The CDR3 loop spans 12 amino acids. CDR3 DNA sequence: TGTGCCAGCAGTTTAAAACCCGGGGGCTACACCTTC. It specifies CASSLKPGGYTF.

This clonotype was observed many times. The V call is TRBV5-6, the J call TRBJ2-3; 9 bases line up with TRBD1. The junction had 3 bases not matched to a gene; V was cut back by 4 bases and J by 3 bases. The CDR3 has 14 residues. Germline V CDR1 and CDR2: SGHDT, YYEEEE. CDR3 loop: CASSTGTGTDTQYF. Here the CDR3 DNA reads TGTGCCAGCAGCACAGGGACAGGGACAGATACGCAGTATTTT. The complete variable domain, with remaining parts taken from reference TRBV5-6 and TRBJ2-3, reads DAGVTQSPTHLIKTRGQQVTLRCSPKSGHDTVSWYQQALGQGPQFIFQYYEEEERQRGNFPDRFSGHQFPNYSSELNVNALLLGDSALYLCASSTGTGTDTQYFGPGTRLTVL.

This clonotype occurred many times. The V and J genes are TRBV18 and TRBJ2-3; 8 bases fit TRBD2. The germline V gene encodes CDR1 KGHSH and CDR2 LQKENI. Trimming took 3 bases from V and 0 from J; bases not matched to a gene: 5. CDR3 length equals 16 residues. The CDR3 DNA reads TGTGCCAGCTCACCCCTTAGCGGGATCAGCACAGATACGCAGTATTTT. Its protein is CASSPLSGISTDTQYF.

Notes on this clonotype: This likely reflects a read error, since a far larger clone is one base away. J is TRBJ1-5 and V is TRBV12-3 or TRBV12-4; TRBD1 is a possible D gene (6 bases). CDR3 length equals 13 residues. CDR3 loop: CTSSSRGNQPQHF. CDR3 bases: TGTACCAGCAGTTCCAGGGGAAATCAGCCCCAGCATTTT.

The chain couples TRBV12-3 or TRBV12-4 to TRBJ2-3, with D maybe TRBD2 (6 bases). V lost 1 base to trimming and J lost 3 bases, with 11 bases between them. The CDR3 is made up of 15 amino acids. CDR3 loop: CASSLEGGLTDTQYF. CDR3 bases: TGTGCCAGCAGTTTAGAGGGAGGCCTTACAGATACGCAGTATTTT.

This clonotype was detected many times. The CDR3 sequence: CASTPRDRSSYEQYF. CDR3 coding DNA: TGTGCCAGCACCCCCCGGGACAGAAGCTCCTACGAGCAGTACTTC. The chain combines TRBV12-3 or TRBV12-4 with TRBJ2-7, with TRBD1 matching 7 bases. The trim removed 7 bases at V and 0 bases at J, leaving 9 bases unmatched. The CDR3 runs to 15 residues.

In this sample, this clonotype turned up many times. V and J are TRBV27 and TRBJ2-3, with 9 bases fitting TRBD2. V lost 1 base, J lost 3 bases, and 5 bases stayed unmatched. The length of the CDR3 is 16 residues. Germline V lookup: CDR1 MNHEY, CDR2 SMNVEV (reference sequence). The CDR3 DNA reads as TGTGCCAGCAGTTTATATAGCGGGAGAAGTACAGATACGCAGTATTTT. Translating gives CASSLYSGRSTDTQYF.

In its sample, this clonotype was seen many times. This chain links TRBV20-1 with TRBJ1-2; D may be TRBD1 (5 bases). Germline V CDR1 and CDR2: DFQATT, SNEGSKA (reference sequence). V gave up 3 bases and J gave up 4 bases, with 12 bases separating them. The CDR3 loop spans 13 amino acids. The CDR3 coding sequence is TGCAGTGCTAGCGTTAGGGGCGGCTATGGCTACACCTTC. As protein: CSASVRGGYGYTF.

This clonotype was detected ten times or more. V and J are TRBV27 and TRBJ2-7; D is undetermined. With 0 bases removed from V and 4 bases from J, the gap between germline ends came to 10 bases. Germline V gene lookup returns CDR1 MNHEY and CDR2 SMNVEV (reference sequence). The CDR3 covers 14 residues. Here the CDR3 reads CASSLSRRFYEQYF. Here the CDR3 DNA reads TGTGCCAGCAGTTTATCGCGCAGATTTTACGAGCAGTACTTC.

The sample holds a few counts of this clonotype. The chain is built from TRBV4-2 and TRBJ2-1; a weak D match, TRBD1 (6 bases). With 4 bases removed from V and 0 bases from J, the gap between germline ends came to 13 bases. Germline V gene data show CDR1 as LGHNA and CDR2 as YNFKEQ. CDR3 length: 16 residues. The CDR3 DNA is TGTGCCAGCAGCCCACACACAGGGAGCTCCTACAATGAGCAGTTCTTC. Its translation: CASSPHTGSSYNEQFF.

Ten or more counts support this clonotype. This chain links TRBV19 with TRBJ2-1; 10 bases match TRBD2. This CDR3 has 14 amino acids. The germline gives CDR1 LNHDA, CDR2 SQIVND (reference sequence). Trimming removed 3 bases from V and 8 bases from J; junction bases left unmatched: 4. The DNA for the CDR3 is TGTGCCAGTAGTATTCTAGCGGGAGATCATGAGCAGTTCTTC. Protein: CASSILAGDHEQFF.